This is a list of T cell receptor beta chains from one sample in a study of T cell repertoires in cytomegalovirus infection. TCRdb used MiXCR to reprocess the reads, holding one entry per CDR3 protein. Of 450,000 to 600,000 distinct CDR3 sequences in the sample, 11% were seen once. Specimen: PBMCs. The origin of the receptors is a human donor in good health (CMV status not recorded). Some clones in this sample may be carry-over from other donors' samples. Both conserved end residues are part of each CDR3. D genes are given only for firm matches. Clone sizes are given selectively: once, few, many, or a class where the clone is expanded.

DNA | CDR3 | V | D | J | size
TGTGCCAGCAGTCAGACAGGGGTTTCATCTAACTATGGCTACACCTTC | CASSQTGVSSNYGYTF | TRBV28 | TRBD1 | TRBJ1-2 | many
TGTGCCAGCAGTTCTCAGGGGTTGGAGAACACTGAAGCTTTCTTT | CASSSQGLENTEAFF | TRBV6-1 | NA | TRBJ1-1 | many
TGTGCCAGCAGGTTTCAGGGTTACACCGGGGAGCTGTTTTTT | CASRFQGYTGELFF | TRBV7-2 | NA | TRBJ2-2 | many
TGTGCCAGCAGTTCCGGGACAGGGGCCGAGCAGTACTTC | CASSSGTGAEQYF | TRBV12-3/TRBV12-4 | TRBD1 | TRBJ2-7 | many
TGTGCCAGCAGCCCAGACAGGGGAGGGTACGAGCAGTACTTC | CASSPDRGGYEQYF | TRBV7-6 | NA | TRBJ2-7 | many
TGTGCCAGCAGTTACACCGAACAGGGTGCGAACACCGGGGAGCTGTTTTTT | CASSYTEQGANTGELFF | TRBV6-5 | NA | TRBJ2-2 | many
TGTGCCAGCAGTTCATCTTCCCCAGGGAAGCAGCCCCAGCATTTT | CASSSSSPGKQPQHF | TRBV2 | NA | TRBJ1-5 | many
TGTGCCAGCAGCGACGTGGGTATTAAAGCTTTCTTT | CASSDVGIKAFF | TRBV7-9 | NA | TRBJ1-1 | many
TGCAGTGCTGGACAGAATAATGAAAAACTGTTTTTT | CSAGQNNEKLFF | TRBV20-1 | NA | TRBJ1-4 | many
TGTGCCAGCAGCTTAGGGGGGTGGCAGGGGGCGAGGGGCTACACCTTC | CASSLGGWQGARGYTF | TRBV7-8 | TRBD1 | TRBJ1-2 | NA
TGTGCCAGCGACGAGCAGTACTTC | CASDEQYF | TRBV7-6 | NA | TRBJ2-7 | many
TGTGCCAGCAGCTTAGCGGGGGGGCTGGATGAGCAGTTCTTC | CASSLAGGLDEQFF | TRBV7-2 | NA | TRBJ2-1 | many
TGTGCCAGCAGCAACGTACCGGGACAGGGGTCACCGGGGGACATTCAGTACTTC | CASSNVPGQGSPGDIQYF | TRBV12-3/TRBV12-4 | TRBD1 | TRBJ2-4 | many
TGCGCCAGCAGCTTGAATGGGGATCAAGAGACCCAGTACTTC | CASSLNGDQETQYF | TRBV5-1 | NA | TRBJ2-5 | NA
TGTGCCAGCAGTCGCCGAGGCAGCGGGAACAACTACAATGAGCAGTTCTTC | CASSRRGSGNNYNEQFF | TRBV6-1 | TRBD2 | TRBJ2-1 | many
TGTGCCAGCAGTCCCGAGGCAAACACAGATACGCAGTATTTT | CASSPEANTDTQYF | TRBV7-3 | NA | TRBJ2-3 | many
TGTGCCAGCAAAGACACCCTAAACTATGGCTACACCTTC | CASKDTLNYGYTF | TRBV12-3/TRBV12-4 | NA | TRBJ1-2 | many
TGTGCCAGCAGTCGGCGCCTAGCGGGAGTAACCCGAACGGATGAGCAGTTCTTC | CASSRRLAGVTRTDEQFF | TRBV28 | TRBD2 | TRBJ2-1 | NA
TGTGCCAGCAGTTCCTTTGGTCCCTCTGGAAACACCATATATTTT | CASSSFGPSGNTIYF | TRBV28 | NA | TRBJ1-3 | many
TGTGCCAGCAGCGAGATGACTAGCGCTGAGCAGTTCTTC | CASSEMTSAEQFF | TRBV7-3 | TRBD2 | TRBJ2-1 | many
TGTGCCAGCAGGGGGGGGGGAGGCTCCTACAATGAGCAGTTCTTC | CASRGGGGSYNEQFF | TRBV6-6 | TRBD2 | TRBJ2-1 | NA
TGTGCCAGCAGCAGGACAGCCACTGAAGCTTTCTTT | CASSRTATEAFF | TRBV2 | NA | TRBJ1-1 | NA
TGTGCCAGCAGCTTGGAACCCAGGGGGGCAGGGGGCTACACCTTC | CASSLEPRGAGGYTF | TRBV5-6 | TRBD1 | TRBJ1-2 | few
TGCAGTGCTAGGGGGACTAGCGGGAGGGCCCCCTACAATGAGCAGTTCTTC | CSARGTSGRAPYNEQFF | TRBV20-1 | TRBD2 | TRBJ2-1 | few
TGTGCCAGCAGCACAGACAGGCGCTACACCTTC | CASSTDRRYTF | TRBV7-9 | NA | TRBJ1-2 | many
TGTGCCAGCAGCCAACAGGGCGGCCAGCCCCAGCATTTT | CASSQQGGQPQHF | TRBV11-2 | NA | TRBJ1-5 | few
TGCAGTGCAGGGGAGAACACTGAAGCTTTCTTT | CSAGENTEAFF | TRBV29-1 | NA | TRBJ1-1 | many
TGCGCCAGCAGTCAATCCAGCGTCAAAGCCACCGGGGAGCTGTTTTTT | CASSQSSVKATGELFF | TRBV23-1 | NA | TRBJ2-2 | few
TGTGCCAGCAGTGAATTGGCAGGTTATGGCTACACCTTC | CASSELAGYGYTF | TRBV6-1 | NA | TRBJ1-2 | many
TGTGCCAGCAGCTTAGAACTAGCCGCCTACGAGCAGTACTTC | CASSLELAAYEQYF | TRBV7-2 | NA | TRBJ2-7 | many
TGTGCCAGCAGCTTAGCAGGGGGGAGAAACACCATATATTTT | CASSLAGGRNTIYF | TRBV11-2 | TRBD1 | TRBJ1-3 | many
TGTGCCAGCAGTTTTTTAGCGGCAACTTTCTACGAGCAGTACTTC | CASSFLAATFYEQYF | TRBV28 | NA | TRBJ2-7 | few
TGCGCCAGCAGCCAGGTGACAGGGGTTAGCGGGGAGCTGTTTTTT | CASSQVTGVSGELFF | TRBV4-1 | TRBD1 | TRBJ2-2 | NA
TGTGCCAGCAGTCCCTCGCGGGGGCCCCGAGATACGCAGTATTTT | CASSPSRGPRDTQYF | TRBV6-2/TRBV6-3 | NA | TRBJ2-3 | NA
TGCAGTGCCGTCCTGTTTGAGGCTGAAGCTTTCTTT | CSAVLFEAEAFF | TRBV20-1 | NA | TRBJ1-1 | NA
TGTGCCAGCAGTTCCCCGGACAGGGGGCTCGTCTACACCTTC | CASSSPDRGLVYTF | TRBV2 | TRBD1 | TRBJ1-2 | NA
TGCAGTGCCAAAGACAGGGTTCACTACAATGAGCAGTTCTTC | CSAKDRVHYNEQFF | TRBV20-1 | TRBD1 | TRBJ2-1 | NA
TGCAGTGCTGGGGACCTGGAAAAACTGTTTTTT | CSAGDLEKLFF | TRBV20-1 | NA | TRBJ1-4 | few
TGTGCCAGCAGCTTAGGGCAGGAGGCTAACTATGGCTACACCTTC | CASSLGQEANYGYTF | TRBV7-6 | NA | TRBJ1-2 | many
TGTGCCAGCAGCTTCCCTGACGCAACCGAGCAGTACTTC | CASSFPDATEQYF | TRBV7-2 | NA | TRBJ2-7 | many
TGTGCCAGCAGTCCCTCCTTGGGGGCGGCTCGCACAGATACGCAGTATTTT | CASSPSLGAARTDTQYF | TRBV6-1 | NA | TRBJ2-3 | many
TGCAGTGCTAGCCATCCCAGAGTGGACTCCCGCGAAGAGACCCAGTACTTC | CSASHPRVDSREETQYF | TRBV20-1 | NA | TRBJ2-5 | many
TGTGCCAGCAGCTCTGGGGGGGGAGTAGGGGCAGATACGCAGTATTTT | CASSSGGGVGADTQYF | TRBV7-8 | TRBD2 | TRBJ2-3 | many
TGTGCCATCGGAGGACAGAACAATCAGCCCCAGCATTTT | CAIGGQNNQPQHF | TRBV10-3 | NA | TRBJ1-5 | many
TGTGCCAGCAGCTTATTGGATGGCTCCTACGAGCAGTACTTC | CASSLLDGSYEQYF | TRBV7-2 | NA | TRBJ2-7 | NA
TGTGCCAGCACCCAGGTGGACCAGGGCTTTCAGCCCCAGCATTTT | CASTQVDQGFQPQHF | TRBV12-3/TRBV12-4 | NA | TRBJ1-5 | many
TGTGCCAGCGCACAGGATCTGAACACCGGGGAGCTGTTTTTT | CASAQDLNTGELFF | TRBV6-4 | NA | TRBJ2-2 | few
TGTGCCAGCAGCTTCTCTCCGGGACAGGGGGCTGAAGAAAATGGTCAGCCCCAGCATTTT | CASSFSPGQGAEENGQPQHF | TRBV7-9 | TRBD1 | TRBJ1-5 | many
TGTGCCAGCAGCCAAGATTCATTTCGTCTAGCGAACACCGGGGAGCTGTTTTTT | CASSQDSFRLANTGELFF | TRBV3-1 | NA | TRBJ2-2 | NA
TGTGCCAGCACCCCTCTGCCTCTAGCGGGGGGTTCTGGGGCCAACGTCCTGACTTTC | CASTPLPLAGGSGANVLTF | TRBV12-3/TRBV12-4 | TRBD2 | TRBJ2-6 | many
TGCAGTGCCAGACCGACAGGGAGGGCCTATGGCTACACCTTC | CSARPTGRAYGYTF | TRBV20-1 | TRBD1 | TRBJ1-2 | few
TGTGCCAGCAGCTTCACATGGACAGTTGTAATGAACACTGAAGCTTTCTTT | CASSFTWTVVMNTEAFF | TRBV5-5 | NA | TRBJ1-1 | NA
TGTGCCAGCTCACCACCGAGTCGCGGGCGAGTGGCCGGGGAGCTGTTTTTT | CASSPPSRGRVAGELFF | TRBV18 | NA | TRBJ2-2 | NA
TGCAGCGTTGGACGGATGATGAACACTGAAGCTTTCTTT | CSVGRMMNTEAFF | TRBV29-1 | NA | TRBJ1-1 | few
TGTGCCAGCAGCGCGGGCGGGGGGGCGGTGAGCACAGATACGCAGTATTTT | CASSAGGGAVSTDTQYF | TRBV7-2 | TRBD2 | TRBJ2-3 | many
TGTGCCACGGGGACAGGTAATCAGCCCCAGCATTTT | CATGTGNQPQHF | TRBV7-9 | TRBD1 | TRBJ1-5 | NA
TGTGCCAGCAGCTCCCGACAGGAGAGCTCCTACGAGCAGTACTTC | CASSSRQESSYEQYF | TRBV3-1 | NA | TRBJ2-7 | NA
TGTGCCACCAGCTGGGAATACTCGGGGACCAATGAGCAGTTCTTC | CATSWEYSGTNEQFF | TRBV7-9 | NA | TRBJ2-1 | many
TGTGCCACCAGTGAGGCAGGGGGCATTGAAAACATTCAGTACTTC | CATSEAGGIENIQYF | TRBV24-1 | TRBD1 | TRBJ2-4 | many